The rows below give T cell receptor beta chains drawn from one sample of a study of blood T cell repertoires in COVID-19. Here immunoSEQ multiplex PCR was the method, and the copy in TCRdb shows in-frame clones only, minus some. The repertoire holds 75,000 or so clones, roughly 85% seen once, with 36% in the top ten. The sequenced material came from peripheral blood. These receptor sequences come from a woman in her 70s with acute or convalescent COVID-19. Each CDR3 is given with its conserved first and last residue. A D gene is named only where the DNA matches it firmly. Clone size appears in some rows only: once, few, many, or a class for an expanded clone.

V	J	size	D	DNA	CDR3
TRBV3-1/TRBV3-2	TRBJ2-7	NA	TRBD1	TGTGCCAGCAGCCAAGCGACAGGGGAACACGAGCAGTACTTC	CASSQATGEHEQYF
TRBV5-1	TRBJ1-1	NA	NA	TGCGCCAGCAGCTCTTCCGCGGGTCACACTGAAGCTTTCTTT	CASSSSAGHTEAFF
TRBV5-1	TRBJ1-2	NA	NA	TGCGCCAGCAGCGGCAGGGGAGGCTACACCTTC	CASSGRGGYTF
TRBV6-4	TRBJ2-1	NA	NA	TGTGCCAGCAGCCCAACTGTTGGGGGGAGAGGTTACAATGAGCAGTTCTTC	CASSPTVGGRGYNEQFF
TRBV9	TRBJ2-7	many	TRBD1	TGTGCCAGCAGCGGTCACAGGGGGGCCTACGAGCAGTACTTC	CASSGHRGAYEQYF
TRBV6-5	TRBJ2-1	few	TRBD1	TGTGCCAGCAGCGGACAGGGTAAGGCTCGGGAGTTCTTC	CASSGQGKAREFF
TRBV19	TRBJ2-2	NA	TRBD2	TGTGCCAGTAGTAGACCCCTTTCGCTAGCGGGAGGGCCAAGGGCCGGGGAGCTGTTTTTT	CASSRPLSLAGGPRAGELFF
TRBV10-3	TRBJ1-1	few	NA	TGTGCCACCGAAACAGGGTCCAACACTGAAGCTTTCTTT	CATETGSNTEAFF
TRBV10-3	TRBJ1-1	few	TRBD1	TGTGCCATCAGTGAGGGGGACAGGGAACGGGCTTTCTTT	CAISEGDRERAFF
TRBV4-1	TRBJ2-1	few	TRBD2	TGCGCCAGCAGCCAAGCCAACCTTGGCGGGAGGGGGAATGAGCAGTTCTTC	CASSQANLGGRGNEQFF
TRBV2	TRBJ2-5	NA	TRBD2	TGTGCCAGCACCTTCTCGCGGGAGGTTGCCCAAGAGACCCAGTACTTC	CASTFSREVAQETQYF
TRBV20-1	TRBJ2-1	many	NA	TGCAGTGCTAGTTTTTCAAAGAGCTCCTACAATGAGCAGTTCTTC	CSASFSKSSYNEQFF
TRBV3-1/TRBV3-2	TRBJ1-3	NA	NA	TGTGCCAGCAGCCAACGGGACATCAGAAACACCATATATTTT	CASSQRDIRNTIYF
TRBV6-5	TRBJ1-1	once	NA	TGTGCCAGCAGTAAACCGGGACAGAACACTGAAGCTTTCTTT	CASSKPGQNTEAFF
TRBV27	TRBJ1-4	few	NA	TGTGCCAGCAGTTCCAGGGTGGTTGATGAAAAACTGTTTTTT	CASSSRVVDEKLFF
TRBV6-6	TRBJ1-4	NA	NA	TGTGCCAGCAGTTCCCAGGGAAATGGAGAAAAACTGTTTTTT	CASSSQGNGEKLFF
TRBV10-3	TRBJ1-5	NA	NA	TGTGCCATCAGCCTCGGGAATAGCAATCAGCCCCAGCATTTT	CAISLGNSNQPQHF
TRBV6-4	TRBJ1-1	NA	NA	TGTGCCAGCAGCGAGGCGGTGAACACTGAAGCTTTCTTT	CASSEAVNTEAFF
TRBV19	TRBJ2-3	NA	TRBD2	TGTGCCAGTAGTAGTGGGACTAGCGGGAGCGAGCAGTATTTT	CASSSGTSGSEQYF
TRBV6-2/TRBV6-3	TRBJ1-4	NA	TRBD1	TGTGCCAGCAGTGCAGGGGGCGCAACTAATGAAAAACTGTTTTTT	CASSAGGATNEKLFF
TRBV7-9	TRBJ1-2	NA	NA	TGTGCCAGCGGATTTAGGGGCTCGGCCTACACCTTC	CASGFRGSAYTF
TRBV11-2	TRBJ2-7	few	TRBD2	TGTGCCAGCAGCCAAGACATTAGCGGGAGGCAGAACGAGCAGTACTTC	CASSQDISGRQNEQYF
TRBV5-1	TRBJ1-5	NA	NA	TGCGCCAGCAGCTTGGATGGGAGCCCTAATCAGCCCCAGCATTTT	CASSLDGSPNQPQHF
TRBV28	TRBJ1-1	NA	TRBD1	TGTGCCAGCCAGGGGGCTACTGAAGCTTTCTTT	CASQGATEAFF
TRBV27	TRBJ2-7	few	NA	TGTGCCAGCAGTCTAGACGACCAACCCGTTTTCGAGCAGTACTTC	CASSLDDQPVFEQYF
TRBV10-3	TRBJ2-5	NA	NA	TGTGCCATCAGTGAGTCGGGGGCGGAGACCCAGTACTTC	CAISESGAETQYF
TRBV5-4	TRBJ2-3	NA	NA	TGTGCCAGCAGCTTGGCCGGTGGGGCTGGCACAGATACGCAGTATTTT	CASSLAGGAGTDTQYF
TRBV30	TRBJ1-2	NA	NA	TGTGCCTGGACCGAAGGCGGCTATGGCTACACCTTC	CAWTEGGYGYTF
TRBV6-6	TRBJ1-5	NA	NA	TGTGCCAGCAGTCGATACAGGGTGGACAGCAATCAGCCCCAGCATTTT	CASSRYRVDSNQPQHF
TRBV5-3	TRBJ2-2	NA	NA	TGTGCCAGAAGCTTGGGGGGACTTTCGAACACCGGGGAGCTGTTTTTT	CARSLGGLSNTGELFF
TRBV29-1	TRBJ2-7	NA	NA	TGCAGCGTTGTCCTGTTCTACGAGCAGTACTTC	CSVVLFYEQYF
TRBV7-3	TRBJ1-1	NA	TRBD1	TGTGCCAGCAGCTTCGGGACAGCCAACACTGAAGCTTTCTTT	CASSFGTANTEAFF
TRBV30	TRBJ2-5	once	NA	TGTGCCGGGAAACTACAGGGCAACCAAGAGACCCAGTACTTC	CAGKLQGNQETQYF
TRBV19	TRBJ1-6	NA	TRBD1	TGTGCCAGTAGTGCAAACCGGGACAGTCTAAATTCACCCCTCCACTTT	CASSANRDSLNSPLHF
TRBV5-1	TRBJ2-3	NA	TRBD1	TGCGCCAGCAGCATCCGGGACAGCCGGGTAGATACGCAGTATTTT	CASSIRDSRVDTQYF
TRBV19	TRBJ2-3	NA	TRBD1	TGTGCCAGTAACCTAGGTGGACAGGGGCCCACAGATACGCAGTATTTT	CASNLGGQGPTDTQYF
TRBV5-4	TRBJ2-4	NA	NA	TGTGCCAGCAGCTCCGAACCCCAGGGCCAAAACATTCAGTACTTC	CASSSEPQGQNIQYF
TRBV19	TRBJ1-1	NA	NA	TGTGCCAGTAGTATAAATCCCCAATCTGAAGCTTTCTTT	CASSINPQSEAFF
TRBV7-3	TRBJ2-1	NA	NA	TGTGCCAGCAGCTTACTAGCGACGAGCTCCTACAATGAGCAGTTCTTC	CASSLLATSSYNEQFF
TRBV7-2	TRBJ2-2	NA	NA	TGTGCCAGCAGCTCCAAAGGGGACACCGGGGAGCTGTTTTTT	CASSSKGDTGELFF
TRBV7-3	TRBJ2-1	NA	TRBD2	TGTGCCAGCAGCTTACAAGCGGGAGCCCTCCAGGAGCAGTTCTTC	CASSLQAGALQEQFF